The clone carrying this TCR beta chain turned up a few times. These data originate in a study of T cell changes during pregnancy in multiple sclerosis. Measured with immunoSEQ multiplex PCR; TCRdb has only the in-frame clones, and not every one. This sample carries more than 65,000 clones, about 95% of them seen once, and the ten largest clones take more than 0.85%. Trimming stripped 0 bases from V and 2 bases from J, with 5 bases between. Germline V gives CDR1 GTSNPN, CDR2 SVGIG (reference sequence). The length of the CDR3 is 13 residues. The TCR originated in a female donor with multiple sclerosis, enrolled in a pregnancy study. The sequenced sample was peripheral blood, obtained in the second trimester of pregnancy. J is TRBJ2-1 and V is TRBV30; the D gene is possibly TRBD1 (5 bases). The CDR3: CAWSVGAYNEQFF. For the CDR3, the DNA is TGTGCCTGGAGTGTAGGGGCCTACAATGAGCAGTTCTTC.